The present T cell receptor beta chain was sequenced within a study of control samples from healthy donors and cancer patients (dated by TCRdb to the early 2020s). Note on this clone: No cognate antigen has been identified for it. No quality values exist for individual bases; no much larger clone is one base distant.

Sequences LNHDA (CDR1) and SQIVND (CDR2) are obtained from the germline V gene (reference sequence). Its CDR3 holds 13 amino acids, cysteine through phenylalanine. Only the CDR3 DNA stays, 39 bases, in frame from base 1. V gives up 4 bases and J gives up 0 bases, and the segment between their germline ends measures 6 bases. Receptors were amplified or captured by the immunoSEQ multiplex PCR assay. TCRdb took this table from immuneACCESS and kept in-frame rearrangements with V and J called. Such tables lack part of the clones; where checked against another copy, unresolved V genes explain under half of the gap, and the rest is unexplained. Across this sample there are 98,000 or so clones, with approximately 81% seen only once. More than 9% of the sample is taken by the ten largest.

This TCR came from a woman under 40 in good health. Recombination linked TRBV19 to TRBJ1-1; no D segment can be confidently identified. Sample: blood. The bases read TGTGCCAGTAGTACGGCGGTGAACACTGAAGCTTTCTTT. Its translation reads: CASSTAVNTEAFF.